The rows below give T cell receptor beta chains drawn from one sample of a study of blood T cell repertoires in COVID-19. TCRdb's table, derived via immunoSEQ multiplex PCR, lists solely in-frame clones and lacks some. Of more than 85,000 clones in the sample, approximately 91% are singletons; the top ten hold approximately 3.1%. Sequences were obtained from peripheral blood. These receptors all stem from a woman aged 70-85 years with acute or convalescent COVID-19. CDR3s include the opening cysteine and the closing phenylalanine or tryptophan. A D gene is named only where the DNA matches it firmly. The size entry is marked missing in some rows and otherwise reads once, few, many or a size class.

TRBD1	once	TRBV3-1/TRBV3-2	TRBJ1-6	TGTGCCAGCAGCCAAGGCGGACAGGGGAATTCACCCCTCCACTTT	CASSQGGQGNSPLHF
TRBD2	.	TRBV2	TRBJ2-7	TGTGCCAGCAATCGGGGGGAGGAGGACTACGAGCAGTACTTC	CASNRGEEDYEQYF
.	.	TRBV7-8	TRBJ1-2	TGTGCCAGCAGCTTAGTAAAGGCTCAGGGTGGCTACACCTTC	CASSLVKAQGGYTF
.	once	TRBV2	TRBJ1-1	TGTGCCAGCAGTGCAACAGATACCTCAAACACTGAAGCTTTCTTT	CASSATDTSNTEAFF
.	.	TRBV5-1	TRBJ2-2	TGCGCCAGCAGCTTGATTACAGGGGGGGCCGGGGAGCTGTTTTTT	CASSLITGGAGELFF
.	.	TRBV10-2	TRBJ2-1	TGCGCCAGCAGTGAGTCCCCCCAGATTAAATCCTACAATGAGCAGTTCTTC	CASSESPQIKSYNEQFF
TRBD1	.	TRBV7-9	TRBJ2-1	TGTGCCAGCAGTATGAGAACCGGGACAGGGAACAATGAGCAGTTCTTC	CASSMRTGTGNNEQFF
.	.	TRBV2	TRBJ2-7	TGTGCCAGCAGAATACCGGGCTACGAGCAGTACTTC	CASRIPGYEQYF
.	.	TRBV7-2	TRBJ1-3	TGTGCCAGCAGCTCGATCGGTGGAAACACCATATATTTT	CASSSIGGNTIYF
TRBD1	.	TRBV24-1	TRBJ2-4	TGTGCCACCAGTGACAACAGGGGAACCAAAAACATTCAGTACTTC	CATSDNRGTKNIQYF
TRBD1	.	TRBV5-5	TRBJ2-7	TGTGCCAGCAGCTTGAGTGGGACAGGGTATGTCGAGCAGTACTTC	CASSLSGTGYVEQYF
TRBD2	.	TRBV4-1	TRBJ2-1	TGCGCCAGCAGCCAAGGCTCTGGCGGGAGGGCCTACAATGAGCAGTTCTTC	CASSQGSGGRAYNEQFF
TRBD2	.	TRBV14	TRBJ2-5	TGTGCCAGCAGCCGGACGGGACTAGCGGGAGAGACCCAGTACTTC	CASSRTGLAGETQYF
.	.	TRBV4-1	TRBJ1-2	TGCGCCAGCAGCCAAGAGGTTCTCGACAGAACCTATTTTGGCTACACCTTC	CASSQEVLDRTYFGYTF
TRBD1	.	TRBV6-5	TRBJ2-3	TGTGCCAGCAAGGCAGGGGGTAGCACAGATACGCAGTATTTT	CASKAGGSTDTQYF
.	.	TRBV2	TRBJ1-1	TGTGCCAGCAGGGCGGACAGCTCCAACACTGAAGCTTTCTTT	CASRADSSNTEAFF
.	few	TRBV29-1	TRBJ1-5	TGCAGCGTGGGACACGAAGGCAATCAGCCCCAGCATTTT	CSVGHEGNQPQHF
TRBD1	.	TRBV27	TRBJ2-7	TGTGCCAGCAGCTTCCGGGACAGGGGGGAGCAGTACTTC	CASSFRDRGEQYF
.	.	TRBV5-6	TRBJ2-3	TGTGCCAGCACGGGTTCCCTGTGGACAGATACGCAGTATTTT	CASTGSLWTDTQYF
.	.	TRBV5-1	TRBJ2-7	TGCGCCAGCAGCTTCTCGACAGGTACCTCCTACGAGCAGTACTTC	CASSFSTGTSYEQYF
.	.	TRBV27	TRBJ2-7	TGTGCCAGCAGTTTATCGCCGATACCCGGGGGTGACGAGTACGAGCAGTACTTC	CASSLSPIPGGDEYEQYF
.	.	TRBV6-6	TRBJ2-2	TGTGCCAGCGCGGCCGGACTCACGAACACCGGGGAGCTGTTTTTT	CASAAGLTNTGELFF
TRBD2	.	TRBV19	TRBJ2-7	TGTGCCAGTAGTCCGGGCAGCGGACTAGGTTTCCACGAGCAGTACTTC	CASSPGSGLGFHEQYF
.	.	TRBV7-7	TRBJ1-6	TGTGCTAGCAGCTTAGGCCCATCTTACACTTCACCCCTCCACTTT	CASSLGPSYTSPLHF
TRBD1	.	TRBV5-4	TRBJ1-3	TGTGCCAGCGGGCGGCAGGGGGAAAGTGGAAACACCATATATTTT	CASGRQGESGNTIYF
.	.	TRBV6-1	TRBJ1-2	TGTGCCAGCAGTGAGAGGATACCCGTGTATGGCTACACCTTC	CASSERIPVYGYTF
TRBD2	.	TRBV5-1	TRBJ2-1	TGCGCCAGCAGAGCGGGGGGAGCCAATGAGCAGTTCTTC	CASRAGGANEQFF
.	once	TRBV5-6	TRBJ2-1	TGTGCCAGCAGCTTTTATGTGGTTGGACTATCGCCCCTACACAATGAGCAGTTCTTC	CASSFYVVGLSPLHNEQFF
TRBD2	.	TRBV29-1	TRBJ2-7	TGCAGCGTGACCATCGGGGGGTACGAGCAGTACTTC	CSVTIGGYEQYF
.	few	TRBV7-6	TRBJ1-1	TGTGCCAGCAGCTCTAGCGCAGGGACGAACGCTGAAGCTTTCTTT	CASSSSAGTNAEAFF
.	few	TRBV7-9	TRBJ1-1	TGTGCCAGCAGCAAGTCTCAGGGTTGGATCACTGAAGCTTTCTTT	CASSKSQGWITEAFF
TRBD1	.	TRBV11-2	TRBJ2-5	TGTGCCAGCAGCTTAGGGACAGGGGGAGAGACCCAGTACTTC	CASSLGTGGETQYF
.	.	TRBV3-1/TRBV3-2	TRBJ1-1	TGTGCCAGCAGTAATACAGGTGGGGCTTTCTTT	CASSNTGGAFF
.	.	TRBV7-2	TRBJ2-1	TGTGCCAGCAGCTTTCCGGGACACAAGTTCTTC	CASSFPGHKFF
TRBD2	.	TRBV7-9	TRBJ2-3	TGTGCCAGCAGCTTAGGTAGCGGGAGTGCTAGCACAGATACGCAGTATTTT	CASSLGSGSASTDTQYF
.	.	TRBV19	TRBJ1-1	TGTGCCAGTAGTATAGGGACAGTCACTGAAGCTTTCTTT	CASSIGTVTEAFF
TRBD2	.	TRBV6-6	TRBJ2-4	TGTGCCAGCAGCAATACTAGCGGGAGGGCCAAAAACATTCAGTACTTC	CASSNTSGRAKNIQYF
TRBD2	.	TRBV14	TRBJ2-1	TGTGCCAGCAGCCTAGGGACTAGCGGGCCATACAATGAGCAGTTCTTC	CASSLGTSGPYNEQFF